This entry describes one T cell receptor (beta chain). Its recognized antigen is unknown. Qualities for individual bases were not recorded, and no much larger clone is one base off. From the cysteine up to the phenylalanine, the CDR3 has a length of 15 residues. The only DNA kept is the CDR3, 45 bases in frame from the first base. Relative to germline, V is missing 4 bases and J is missing 5 bases, with 7 bases of the junction outside any gene match. The germline V gene (reference sequence) provides CDR1 SGHNT and CDR2 YYREEE. TCRbeta CDR3 regions were amplified from genomic DNA using the immunoSEQ Assay, a bias-controlled multiplex PCR. The study's processing was this. The number of nucleated cells in each sample was estimated from the amplification of reference gene primers within the assay. Sequence reads were collapsed and filtered to measure the absolute abundance of every unique TCRbeta CDR3 rearrangement. Productive Simpson clonality was computed per sample as the square root of Simpson's diversity index over productive rearrangements. TCRdb took this table from immuneACCESS and kept in-frame rearrangements with V and J called. Such tables lack part of the clones; where checked against another copy, unresolved V genes explain under half of the gap, and the rest is unexplained. Clonal size and the V and J genes are those of that table, whereas D and trimming came from the DNA. In this sample the table shows some 180,000 clones, about 80% of which occur a single time. The ten largest clones add up to roughly 14% of the sample.

Participants in the prospective study were aged 18 to 89 years, lived in 20 to 30 United States geographic areas, and enrolled through a virtual design. In the prospective study, cohorts were assigned on the basis of participant-reported clinical history obtained from a screening survey and a study questionnaire. Exposed participants were defined as having been in contact with someone with a PCR-confirmed or clinician-diagnosed COVID-19 case within 2 weeks of study entry. Each participant in the prospective study had whole blood, serum and a nasopharyngeal or oropharyngeal swab collected by mobile phlebotomists. Prospective study participants could optionally give additional blood draws and questionnaires over a roughly 2-month period. Before DNA extraction, blood samples from the prospective study were shipped at room temperature or frozen. The source of the sample is a study of blood T cell repertoires in COVID-19 (dated by TCRdb to 2019 to 2021). Broadly, across the study: Collaborator samples came from the United States, Italy and Spain and covered acute and convalescent phases of COVID-19. Where HLA class I and class II types were available, the types were taken from metadata supplied by the sample provider, not from assay-based typing. The material from the prospective study consisted of cDNA or gDNA derived from T cells, B-cell-depleted T cells, or PBMCs. The repertoires were released in a freely available public database intended as a resource for research on the immune response to SARS-CoV-2. Samples came from the ongoing ImmuneRACE study (first 160 participants) plus 1,254 subjects from 6 global collaborators. Subjects who had been exposed to COVID-19, were actively infected with it, or had recovered from it provided the deeply sampled blood TCRbeta repertoires that made up the dataset. Sample metadata almost always included a de-identified subject ID, COVID-19 status, age in years and sex. Study-wide findings and limitations: The amount of clinical and demographic metadata varied by source and participant and was provided uncurated.

Material for sequencing was PBMCs or T cells enriched from blood (not recorded which). Recombination joined TRBV5-4 with TRBJ2-2, with 8 bases matching TRBD1. The clonotype comes from a man aged 55-75 years who had been exposed to COVID-19. The CDR3 here reads CASSPRDRTTGELFF. The sequenced DNA is TGTGCCAGCAGCCCCCGGGACAGGACAACCGGGGAGCTGTTTTTT.